A single TCR beta chain is shown here with its context. The sample originates from a study of blood T cell repertoires in COVID-19. Turning to the study itself: Sites in the United States, Italy and Spain provided acute and convalescent COVID-19 samples. The analysed material was cDNA or gDNA that came from T cells, B-cell-depleted T cells, or PBMCs.

In the source study's methods: Amplifying reference gene primers gave estimates of nucleated cell counts. Method: immunoSEQ multiplex PCR; TCRdb's copy keeps in-frame clones and lacks some. V and J calls and clone size are copied from that table; D and trimming were computed from the DNA. The repertoire includes more than 95,000 clones, 84% of them detected once, and around a quarter sits in the top ten. This CDR3 contains 15 residues. Between the trimmed V and J ends, which lost 5 bases and 1 base, there was a span of 12 bases. Germline V lookup: CDR1 SGHKS, CDR2 YYEKEE (reference sequence). The source material was peripheral blood. The clonotype originates from a man aged 55 to 69 with acute or convalescent COVID-19. The chain carries TRBV5-5 and TRBJ1-4; the D is unclear. The CDR3 sequence is CASSFSGRTNEKLFF. CDR3 nucleotide sequence: TGTGCCAGCAGTTTTAGCGGTAGAACTAATGAAAAACTGTTTTTT.